This is a list of T cell receptor beta chains from one sample in a study of T cells in Graves' hyperthyroidism and ophthalmopathy. TCRdb analysed the multiplex PCR reads with MiXCR anew, one entry per CDR3 protein. The data contain 350,000 to 500,000 distinct CDR3 sequences, approximately 13% of them singletons. The sample was blood. These receptors all come from a woman in her late teens or twenties with Graves' hyperthyroidism. CDR3s include the opening cysteine and the closing phenylalanine or tryptophan. A D gene is named only where the DNA matches it firmly. Part of the rows lack a size; the others show once, few, many or a class for expanded clones.

j_gene: TRBJ2-1
abundance: NA
d_gene: TRBD2
v_gene: TRBV9
len: 17
CDR3nt: TGTGCCAGCAGCGTAGGCCAGCGGGGAGCCTCCTACAATGAGCAGTTCTTC
CDR3aa: CASSVGQRGASYNEQFF

j_gene: TRBJ2-5
abundance: many
d_gene: NA
v_gene: TRBV2
len: 13
CDR3nt: TGTGCCAGCAGTGCTCTTCACAGGGAGACCCAGTACTTC
CDR3aa: CASSALHRETQYF

j_gene: TRBJ2-7
abundance: few
d_gene: NA
v_gene: TRBV20-1
len: 13
CDR3nt: TGCAGTGCTAGAGATGCAGGGGCGTGGGAGCAGTACTTC
CDR3aa: CSARDAGAWEQYF

j_gene: TRBJ2-5
abundance: many
d_gene: TRBD2
v_gene: TRBV6-1
len: 18
CDR3nt: TGTGCCAGCAGCCCCGGGACTAGCGGGAGGGATTTACAAGAGACCCAGTACTTC
CDR3aa: CASSPGTSGRDLQETQYF

j_gene: TRBJ1-5
abundance: many
d_gene: NA
v_gene: TRBV18
len: 15
CDR3nt: TGTGCCAGCTCACCACGGGAGGTGAGCAATCAGCCCCAGCATTTT
CDR3aa: CASSPREVSNQPQHF

j_gene: TRBJ2-7
abundance: many
d_gene: TRBD1
v_gene: TRBV29-1
len: 12
CDR3nt: TGCAGCGGGGGGACAGGGATCTACGAGCAGTACTTC
CDR3aa: CSGGTGIYEQYF

j_gene: TRBJ2-3
abundance: many
d_gene: TRBD1
v_gene: TRBV6-2/TRBV6-3
len: 18
CDR3nt: TGTGCCAGCAGTTACTCGATCGGCCAGGGGGCGTACACAGATACGCAGTATTTT
CDR3aa: CASSYSIGQGAYTDTQYF

j_gene: TRBJ2-1
abundance: few
d_gene: NA
v_gene: TRBV2
len: 13
CDR3nt: TGTGCCAGCAGTGTAAGAGTATACAATGAGCAGTTCTTC
CDR3aa: CASSVRVYNEQFF

j_gene: TRBJ2-2
abundance: many
d_gene: NA
v_gene: TRBV19
len: 15
CDR3nt: TGTGCCAGTAGTATCGTCTCGGTGAACACCGGGGAGCTGTTTTTT
CDR3aa: CASSIVSVNTGELFF

j_gene: TRBJ2-7
abundance: few
d_gene: NA
v_gene: TRBV4-3
len: 14
CDR3nt: TGCGCCAGCAGCCAGGAGGGGGGCACCTACGAGCAGTACTTC
CDR3aa: CASSQEGGTYEQYF

j_gene: TRBJ2-6
abundance: many
d_gene: NA
v_gene: TRBV28
len: 12
CDR3nt: TGTGCCAGCGACTCTGGGGCCAACGTCCTGACTTTC
CDR3aa: CASDSGANVLTF

j_gene: TRBJ2-7
abundance: few
d_gene: TRBD2
v_gene: TRBV7-2
len: 13
CDR3nt: TGTGCCAGTCGGACTAGCGGGATTTACGAGCAGTACTTC
CDR3aa: CASRTSGIYEQYF

j_gene: TRBJ2-5
abundance: many
d_gene: NA
v_gene: TRBV7-2
len: 14
CDR3nt: TGTGCCGGCAGCTTAGGGGGGGCCCAAGAGACCCAGTACTTC
CDR3aa: CAGSLGGAQETQYF

j_gene: TRBJ2-7
abundance: many
d_gene: NA
v_gene: TRBV5-1
len: 14
CDR3nt: TGCGCCAGCAGCTTAAGGGGGATTATTTACGAGCAGTACTTC
CDR3aa: CASSLRGIIYEQYF

j_gene: TRBJ2-1
abundance: many
d_gene: NA
v_gene: TRBV3-1
len: 15
CDR3nt: TGTGCCAGTTCTCGGGGGAGATACTCCTACAATGAGCAGTTCTTC
CDR3aa: CASSRGRYSYNEQFF

j_gene: TRBJ2-3
abundance: NA
d_gene: TRBD2
v_gene: TRBV28
len: 16
CDR3nt: TGTGCCAGCAGCTCGAGACTAGCGGGAGGCATAGATACGCAGTATTTT
CDR3aa: CASSSRLAGGIDTQYF

j_gene: TRBJ2-5
abundance: NA
d_gene: TRBD2
v_gene: TRBV28
len: 15
CDR3nt: TGTGCCAGCAGTTTCAGCCGACTAGCTCAAGAGACCCAGTACTTC
CDR3aa: CASSFSRLAQETQYF

j_gene: TRBJ2-7
abundance: many
d_gene: TRBD2
v_gene: TRBV15
len: 15
CDR3nt: TGTGCCACCAGCAGAGAGGGTGCGGGAGTCTACGAGCAGTACTTC
CDR3aa: CATSREGAGVYEQYF

j_gene: TRBJ1-1
abundance: few
d_gene: NA
v_gene: TRBV6-2/TRBV6-3
len: 14
CDR3nt: TGTGCCAGCAGTTTCCGGGTGGTTGGCACTGAAGCTTTCTTT
CDR3aa: CASSFRVVGTEAFF

j_gene: TRBJ2-7
abundance: NA
d_gene: TRBD2
v_gene: TRBV29-1
len: 16
CDR3nt: TGCAGCGTGGCACATAGGGGGACTAGCGGGATTCTCGAGCAGTACTTC
CDR3aa: CSVAHRGTSGILEQYF

j_gene: TRBJ2-3
abundance: many
d_gene: TRBD2
v_gene: TRBV20-1
len: 16
CDR3nt: TGCAGTGCCTACACTAGCGGGAGGACGGGAACAGATACGCAGTATTTT
CDR3aa: CSAYTSGRTGTDTQYF

j_gene: TRBJ1-2
abundance: NA
d_gene: TRBD1
v_gene: TRBV30
len: 13
CDR3nt: TGTGCCGGAAGGACAGGGTCTTACGGGGGCTACACCTTC
CDR3aa: CAGRTGSYGGYTF

j_gene: TRBJ2-3
abundance: many
d_gene: NA
v_gene: TRBV7-8
len: 15
CDR3nt: TGTGCCAGCAGCTTAGCCCGGGACGTTCGCCATACGCAGTATTTT
CDR3aa: CASSLARDVRHTQYF

j_gene: TRBJ2-3
abundance: many
d_gene: NA
v_gene: TRBV20-1
len: 14
CDR3nt: TGCAGTGCCCCCCGACAGAGAACCACAGATACGCAGTATTTT
CDR3aa: CSAPRQRTTDTQYF

j_gene: TRBJ1-5
abundance: many
d_gene: TRBD1
v_gene: TRBV12-3/TRBV12-4
len: 14
CDR3nt: TGTGCCAGCGCTCAGGGGGCTCGCAATCAGCCCCAGCATTTT
CDR3aa: CASAQGARNQPQHF

j_gene: TRBJ2-5
abundance: many
d_gene: NA
v_gene: TRBV7-9
len: 15
CDR3nt: TGTGCCAGCCCTCCTGGAGAGGGAGACCAAGAGACCCAGTACTTC
CDR3aa: CASPPGEGDQETQYF

j_gene: TRBJ2-1
abundance: NA
d_gene: TRBD1
v_gene: TRBV5-1
len: 13
CDR3nt: TGTGCCAGCAGCTTTACAGGGGGCAATGAGCAGTTCTTC
CDR3aa: CASSFTGGNEQFF

j_gene: TRBJ2-3
abundance: NA
d_gene: TRBD2
v_gene: TRBV20-1
len: 13
CDR3nt: TGCAGTGCTAGCAGCGGGAGGGTGGATACGCAGTATTTT
CDR3aa: CSASSGRVDTQYF

j_gene: TRBJ1-1
abundance: many
d_gene: NA
v_gene: TRBV7-3
len: 14
CDR3nt: TGTGCCAGCAGCCCCGGAGTTGAGAGCGCTGAAGCTTTCTTT
CDR3aa: CASSPGVESAEAFF

j_gene: TRBJ1-2
abundance: many
d_gene: NA
v_gene: TRBV6-1
len: 14
CDR3nt: TGTGCCAGCAGTGAGGGCCTCCTTACCTATGGCTACACCTTC
CDR3aa: CASSEGLLTYGYTF

j_gene: TRBJ2-1
abundance: NA
d_gene: NA
v_gene: TRBV19
len: 16
CDR3nt: TGTGCCAGTAGTATATTAGGTGGAAGCACCTACAATGAGCAGTTCTTC
CDR3aa: CASSILGGSTYNEQFF

j_gene: TRBJ2-7
abundance: few
d_gene: TRBD2
v_gene: TRBV28
len: 16
CDR3nt: TGTGCCAGCAGTTTAAGACGGACTAGCGTTTCCTGCGAGCAGTACTTC
CDR3aa: CASSLRRTSVSCEQYF

j_gene: TRBJ2-6
abundance: NA
d_gene: NA
v_gene: TRBV6-5
len: 17
CDR3nt: TGTGCCAGCAGTTACGCTGCAGGGGTTTCTGGGGCCAACGTCCTGACTTTC
CDR3aa: CASSYAAGVSGANVLTF

j_gene: TRBJ1-3
abundance: NA
d_gene: NA
v_gene: TRBV27
len: 16
CDR3nt: TGTGCCAGCAGTTCCGTCGGGGTTAACTCTGGAAACACCATATATTTT
CDR3aa: CASSSVGVNSGNTIYF

j_gene: TRBJ1-6
abundance: many
d_gene: NA
v_gene: TRBV19
len: 13
CDR3nt: TGTGCCAGTAGTGCAGGGCGGAATTCACCCCTCCACTTT
CDR3aa: CASSAGRNSPLHF

j_gene: TRBJ2-7
abundance: few
d_gene: NA
v_gene: TRBV6-1
len: 15
CDR3nt: TGTGCCAGCAGTGAAGCGCCGGACAGTGGCCACGAGCAGTACTTC
CDR3aa: CASSEAPDSGHEQYF

j_gene: TRBJ2-3
abundance: many
d_gene: NA
v_gene: TRBV20-1
len: 14
CDR3nt: TGCAGTGCTAGCCAGTTGGGAAACACAGATACGCAGTATTTT
CDR3aa: CSASQLGNTDTQYF

j_gene: TRBJ1-5
abundance: many
d_gene: NA
v_gene: TRBV3-1
len: 13
CDR3nt: TGTGCCAGCAGCCAGGGAGACAGGTCCCCCCAGCATTTT
CDR3aa: CASSQGDRSPQHF

j_gene: TRBJ2-1
abundance: many
d_gene: TRBD2
v_gene: TRBV9
len: 17
CDR3nt: TGTGCCAGCAGCGTAGATCTGCTAGCGGGAGTGAGGAATGAGCAGTTCTTC
CDR3aa: CASSVDLLAGVRNEQFF

j_gene: TRBJ1-6
abundance: many
d_gene: TRBD1
v_gene: TRBV10-3
len: 14
CDR3nt: TGTGCCATCAGCCCGGGACAGGGTTATTCACCCCTCCACTTT
CDR3aa: CAISPGQGYSPLHF

j_gene: TRBJ1-5
abundance: many
d_gene: NA
v_gene: TRBV2
len: 16
CDR3nt: TGTGCCAGCAGCAATCATTGGGCCTTTAGCAATCAGCCCCAGCATTTT
CDR3aa: CASSNHWAFSNQPQHF

j_gene: TRBJ1-6
abundance: many
d_gene: TRBD1
v_gene: TRBV6-1
len: 14
CDR3nt: TGTGCCAGCAGGCCCGGGACAGAGAGTTCACCCCTCCACTTT
CDR3aa: CASRPGTESSPLHF

j_gene: TRBJ2-1
abundance: few
d_gene: TRBD2
v_gene: TRBV6-1
len: 19
CDR3nt: TGTGCCAGCAGTAACCCGACTAGCGGGAGTCTTTTCTCCTACAATGAGCAGTTCTTC
CDR3aa: CASSNPTSGSLFSYNEQFF

j_gene: TRBJ2-7
abundance: NA
d_gene: TRBD2
v_gene: TRBV20-1
len: 14
CDR3nt: TGCAGTGCCCCCGGGGGGACTGGGTGGGGCGAGCAGTACTTC
CDR3aa: CSAPGGTGWGEQYF

j_gene: TRBJ1-3
abundance: NA
d_gene: NA
v_gene: TRBV12-3/TRBV12-4
len: 14
CDR3nt: TGTGCCAGCAGTTATACGGGCTCTGGAAACACCATATATTTT
CDR3aa: CASSYTGSGNTIYF

j_gene: TRBJ2-2
abundance: NA
d_gene: NA
v_gene: TRBV2
len: 14
CDR3nt: TGTGCCAGCATTCCAGACGCGAACACCGGGGAGCTGTTTTTT
CDR3aa: CASIPDANTGELFF

j_gene: TRBJ2-7
abundance: NA
d_gene: NA
v_gene: TRBV7-8
len: 14
CDR3nt: TGTGCCAGCAGCTTAGGGCAGAATTACTACGAGCAGTACTTC
CDR3aa: CASSLGQNYYEQYF

j_gene: TRBJ2-7
abundance: many
d_gene: NA
v_gene: TRBV20-1
len: 13
CDR3nt: TGCAGTGCCACAGGGACTACCTCCTACGAGCAGTACTTC
CDR3aa: CSATGTTSYEQYF

j_gene: TRBJ2-2
abundance: many
d_gene: TRBD1
v_gene: TRBV5-1
len: 18
CDR3nt: TGCGCCAGCAGCGCACTGCCGGGACAGGGGCGATACACCGGGGAGCTGTTTTTT
CDR3aa: CASSALPGQGRYTGELFF

j_gene: TRBJ2-1
abundance: few
d_gene: TRBD1
v_gene: TRBV7-3
len: 15
CDR3nt: TGTGCCAGCAGCTTGGTCGGGACAGGGGACAATGAGCAGTTCTTC
CDR3aa: CASSLVGTGDNEQFF

j_gene: TRBJ1-3
abundance: many
d_gene: TRBD1
v_gene: TRBV30
len: 14
CDR3nt: TGTGCCTGGAATTTGGGAACAGGGGTAAACACCATATATTTT
CDR3aa: CAWNLGTGVNTIYF

j_gene: TRBJ2-2
abundance: few
d_gene: NA
v_gene: TRBV19
len: 14
CDR3nt: TGTGCCAGTAGTAAGGGGCAAAACACCGGGGAGCTGTTTTTT
CDR3aa: CASSKGQNTGELFF

j_gene: TRBJ2-5
abundance: NA
d_gene: TRBD2
v_gene: TRBV28
len: 15
CDR3nt: TGTGCCAGCAGTTCGGAATCTAGCGGGACGGAGACCCAGTACTTC
CDR3aa: CASSSESSGTETQYF

j_gene: TRBJ1-1
abundance: NA
d_gene: NA
v_gene: TRBV6-1
len: 13
CDR3nt: TGTGCCAGCAGTGAAGGGAACTCTATGGGAGCTTTCTTT
CDR3aa: CASSEGNSMGAFF

j_gene: TRBJ2-2
abundance: few
d_gene: NA
v_gene: TRBV29-1
len: 13
CDR3nt: TGCAGCGTTGAAGCCGAGAACACCGGGGAGCTGTTTTTT
CDR3aa: CSVEAENTGELFF

j_gene: TRBJ1-4
abundance: once
d_gene: NA
v_gene: TRBV9
len: 15
CDR3nt: TGTGCCAGCAGCGTAGGGCGGGGTGCTAATGAAAAACTGTTTTTT
CDR3aa: CASSVGRGANEKLFF

j_gene: TRBJ2-1
abundance: few
d_gene: NA
v_gene: TRBV29-1
len: 13
CDR3nt: TGCAGCGTTGATGGCGGCCCATACAATGAGCAGTTCTTC
CDR3aa: CSVDGGPYNEQFF